This T cell receptor beta chain is from a study of T cells in tuberculosis. Turning to the study itself: T cells were selected with CD1B tetramers loaded with glucose monomycolate. Study-level points and caveats: Low-affinity CD1B-GMM tetramer-binding T cells may have been missed.

Sorting used thawed, overnight-rested PBMC stained with anti-CD3, a viability dye and GMM-loaded CD1B tetramer. The lipid loaded on the CD1B tetramers was C32 glucose monomycolate from Rhodococcus equi. CD14-expressing monocytes were removed from PBMC before cryopreservation and sorting. Roughly 92,000 tetramer-negative cells were sorted from each donor. The CDR3 runs 14 residues. The germline V gene has CDR1 GTSNPN and CDR2 SVGIG (reference sequence). V was clipped by 2 bases and J by 0 bases, with 10 bases between them. Method: immunoSEQ multiplex PCR; TCRdb's copy keeps in-frame clones and lacks some. The sample consists of approximately 57,000 clones, 88% of them appearing once.

Sequencing used CD1b-GMM tetramer-negative cells sorted from PBMCs. The receptor was isolated from an adult woman with latent tuberculosis. The chain is built from TRBV30 and TRBJ1-1; unclear D gene. Here the CDR3 reads CAWSPTQLNTEAFF. In DNA form, the CDR3 reads TGTGCCTGGAGTCCCACACAGCTGAACACTGAAGCTTTCTTT.